This T cell receptor beta chain was sequenced in a study of CXCR3-negative and CXCR3-positive naive CD8 T cells. Broader study findings: When CXCR3-positive naive cells were set against CXCR3-negative naive cells, the former had more hydrophobic TRB CDR3s. Cryopreserved PBMCs had partly decreased CXCR3 expression; fresh PBMCs were used in most assays. The authors found comparable surface CD5 between naive subsets and inferred TCR strength from TRB CDR3 properties. Both naive subsets had comparably high diversity; memory CD8+ cells much lower.

The authors prepared UMI-labeled TRB cDNA libraries by 5' RACE. For each CDR3 protein, TCRdb gives one entry from its re-call of the 5' RACE reads, without DNA. In total, the table holds 150,000 to 180,000 distinct CDR3 sequences. Germline V lookup: CDR1 LNHDA, CDR2 SQIVND (reference sequence). The CDR3 length is 14 residues. Notes on this clonotype: Its antigen is still unknown.

The sequenced sample consisted of naive CXCR3+ CD8+ T cells from blood. The subset was: CD45RO-CCR7+CD27+CD95- naive CD8+ T cells expressing CXCR3 (TNR3+). The rearrangement links TRBV19 to TRBJ2-5; as DNA is missing, the TRBD2 call by TCRdb cannot be tested. This receptor was taken from a human donor in good health. Some clones in this sample may be carry-over from other donors' samples. CDR3 amino acids: CASRTGTSKETQYF.